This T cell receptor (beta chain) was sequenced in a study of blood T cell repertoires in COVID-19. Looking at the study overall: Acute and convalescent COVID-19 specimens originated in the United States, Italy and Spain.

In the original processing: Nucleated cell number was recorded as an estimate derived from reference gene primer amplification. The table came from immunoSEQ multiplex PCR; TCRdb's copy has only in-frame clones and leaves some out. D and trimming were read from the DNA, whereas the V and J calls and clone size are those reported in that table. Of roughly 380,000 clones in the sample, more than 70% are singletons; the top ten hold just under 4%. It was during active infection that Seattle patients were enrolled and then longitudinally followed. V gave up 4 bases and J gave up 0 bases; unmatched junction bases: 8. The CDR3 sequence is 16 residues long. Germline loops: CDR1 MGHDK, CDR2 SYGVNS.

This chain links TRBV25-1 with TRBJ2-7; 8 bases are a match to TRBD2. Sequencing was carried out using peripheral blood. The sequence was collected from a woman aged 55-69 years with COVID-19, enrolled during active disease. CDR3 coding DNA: TGTGCCAGCAGTGCGCGGGCCGGGACTAGCTCCTACGAGCAGTACTTC. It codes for CASSARAGTSSYEQYF.